Each of the 18 T cell receptor beta chains below was sequenced from the same sample in a study of blood T cells in healthy people across ages. Combining a sample-barcoded 5' primer with a J-beta primer mix, a second PCR ran for about 7 to 12 cycles. TCRdb itself ran the 5' RACE reads through MiXCR, one entry per CDR3 protein. Among approximately 780,000 distinct CDR3 sequences, roughly 26% were seen once, and the ten largest hold about 3%. In addition, the sample was reused for a study of T cells of mothers and their children.

Sequencing was done on a sample of blood. The receptor set was obtained from a boy between 5 and 17 years old in good health.

The chain recombines TRBV7-2 with TRBJ2-5, with 10 nucleotides matching TRBD2. The last part of the DNA fits TRBJ2-1 better; the J call may be wrong. Germline V gene sequence: CDR1 SGHTA, CDR2 FQGNSA. CDR3 length equals 15 residues. CDR3 bases: TGTGCCAGCAGCTTACCAACTAGCGGGAACAATGAGCAGTTCTTC. Translating it yields CASSLPTSGNNEQFF.

This chain's CDR3 is CASSLRRYNEQFF. The CDR3 DNA is TGTGCCAGCAGTTTACGCCGGTACAATGAGCAGTTCTTC. The chain couples TRBV12-3 or TRBV12-4 to TRBJ2-1; no clear D. The CDR3 is 13 amino acids. Trimming pared 2 bases from V and 4 bases from J, leaving 6 bases between.

The chain recombines TRBV5-6 with TRBJ2-5; D could derive from TRBD1 or TRBD2 (7 bases each). The CDR3 consists of 15 residues. CDR1 and CDR2 (germline): SGHDT, YYEEEE. The V and J ends lost 1 base and 4 bases respectively, with 14 bases between them. The DNA for the CDR3 is TGTGCCAGCAGCTTGAACAGGGGCGGGGGAGAGACCCAGTACTTC. It encodes CASSLNRGGGETQYF.

This clonotype turned up a few times. This rearrangement joins TRBV10-3 to TRBJ1-6; 8 nucleotides align to TRBD1. Looked up from germline, CDR1 is ENHRY and CDR2 is SYGVKD. J was trimmed by 1 base and V by 9 bases; bases with no gene match: 5. CDR3 length equals 15 residues. The CDR3 reads CAIRQGRSYNSPLHF. The CDR3, as DNA: TGTGCCATTCGACAGGGGAGGTCCTATAATTCACCCCTCCACTTT.

The rearrangement links TRBV12-3 or TRBV12-4 to TRBJ2-1; D is ambiguous. The CDR3 is 20 amino acids. The V end was cut by 2 bases, the J end by 0 bases, with 23 bases between. The chain's CDR3 is CASSLRSAGWIRSSYNEQFF. CDR3 nucleotides: TGTGCCAGCAGTTTAAGGTCGGCAGGTTGGATAAGGAGCTCCTACAATGAGCAGTTCTTC.

The chain has TRBV29-1 and TRBJ2-7; D call uncertain. The germline CDR1 and CDR2 sequences are SQVTM and ANQGSEA. V was cut by 4 bases and J by 2 bases, with 9 bases left in between. CDR3 length equals 12 residues. CDR3 sequence: CSVGPTAYEQYF. The CDR3 nucleotides are TGCAGCGTTGGCCCTACGGCCTACGAGCAGTACTTC.

The chain is built from TRBV3-1 and TRBJ2-5; 8 bases agree with TRBD1. Germline CDR1 reads LGHDT; CDR2 reads YNNKEL (reference sequence). Unmatched junction bases numbered 10, after V lost 4 bases and J lost 3 bases. The CDR3 extends over 16 amino acids. CDR3 sequence: CASSPPTGGGEETQYF. The CDR3 nucleotides are TGTGCCAGCAGCCCCCCAACAGGGGGAGGTGAAGAGACCCAGTACTTC.

The chain joins TRBV2 to TRBJ1-1; unclear D gene. Trimming pared 6 bases from V and 3 bases from J, leaving 11 bases between. This CDR3 contains 13 residues. In germline, CDR1 is SNHLY, CDR2 FYNNEI. The CDR3 DNA reads as TGTGCCAGCAGGACGACAATACACACTGAAGCTTTCTTT. Protein product: CASRTTIHTEAFF.

Comments on this clonotype: A clone one base away is much larger, so this may be a read error. The chain is built from TRBV10-3 and TRBJ2-5; D may be TRBD2 (5 bases). The CDR3 has 13 residues. CDR1 and CDR2 from the germline V gene are ENHRY and SYGVKD. This CDR3 reads CGSRASGQETQYF. DNA of the CDR3: TGTGGCTCACGGGCGAGCGGACAAGAGACCCAGTACTTC.

A single count supports this clonotype. The junction does not match germline at one end; this may be a read error. This chain links TRBV2 with TRBJ2-4; 9 bases align to TRBD1. Germline lookup yields CDR1 SNHLY and CDR2 FYNNEI. The CDR3 is 16 residues long. The CDR3 loop is CASSRTGVEAKKIQYF. In nucleotides, the CDR3 is TGTGCCAGCAGCCGGACAGGGGTTGAAGCCAAAAAGATTCAGTACTTC.

For this clonotype: This may arise from a read error, as a much more abundant clone is one base away. For the CDR3, the DNA is TGTGCCAGCAGCTTAAGCGGGGGAAACAATGAGCAGTCCTTC. Its protein is CASSLSGGNNEQSF. The rearrangement uses TRBV7-3 and TRBJ2-5; 7 nucleotides line up with TRBD2. Germline V gene sequence: CDR1 SGHTA, CDR2 FQGTGA. The CDR3 covers 14 residues.

In its sample, this clonotype was seen many times. This chain links TRBV20-1 with TRBJ2-1; tentative D call: TRBD2 (5 bases). Per the germline V gene, CDR1 is DFQATT and CDR2 is SNEGSKA (reference sequence). The germline V and J ends were trimmed by 7 bases and 2 bases, with 9 bases remaining between them. The CDR3 covers 12 residues. The CDR3 protein is CSVSGTYNEQFF. CDR3 DNA: TGCAGTGTCTCCGGGACCTACAATGAGCAGTTCTTC.

The chain uses TRBV4-2 and TRBJ1-1; the D is unclear. Per germline, CDR1 LGHNA and CDR2 YNFKEQ. The CDR3 length is 18 residues. The V gene lost 0 bases and the J gene lost 0 bases, with 17 bases spanning the gap. CDR3 DNA sequence: TGTGCCAGCAGCCAAGACGCTTCACCCCTACGCTTGAACACTGAAGCTTTCTTT. This codes for CASSQDASPLRLNTEAFF.

The chain is built from TRBV20-1 and TRBJ2-2; tentatively, D is TRBD1 or TRBD2 (6 bases each). The CDR3 length is 13 residues. The V gene lost 5 bases and the J gene lost 8 bases, with 15 bases spanning the gap. The germline gives CDR1 DFQATT, CDR2 SNEGSKA (reference sequence). This CDR3 reads CSAGGHRGGELFF. CDR3 nucleotide sequence: TGCAGTGCTGGGGGGCATCGCGGGGGGGAGCTGTTTTTT.

This chain joins TRBV7-9 and TRBJ2-7; 7 bases match TRBD1. The germline CDR1 and CDR2 sequences are SEHNR and FQNEAQ (reference sequence). The V segment lost 5 bases and the J segment 2 bases; nucleotides outside the gene matches: 6. The CDR3 runs to 14 residues. The CDR3 DNA reads as TGTGCCAGCAGCCACCGGGACAGACCCTACGAGCAGTACGTC. It is translated as CASSHRDRPYEQYV.

V usage is TRBV5-1 and J usage is TRBJ2-3; D is perhaps TRBD1 or TRBD2 (6 bases each). CDR3 length: 13 residues. Trimming removed 7 bases at V and 6 bases at J, with 15 bases between. Germline V gene data show CDR1 as SGHRS and CDR2 as YFSETQ. CDR3 protein: CASHTGASDTQYF. The CDR3 DNA reads TGCGCCAGCCATACGGGGGCGTCCGATACGCAGTATTTT. Full variable domain (rest looked up from reference TRBV5-1 and TRBJ2-3): KAGVTQTPRYLIKTRGQQVTLSCSPISGHRSVSWYQQTPGQGLQFLFEYFSETQRNKGNFPGRFSGRQFSNSRSEMNVSTLELGDSALYLCASHTGASDTQYFGPGTRLTVL.

This clonotype was found a few times. This chain uses TRBV7-2 with TRBJ1-3; D remains unclear. This CDR3 region has 15 residues. The V and J ends lost 2 bases and 0 bases respectively, with 8 bases between them. The germline gives CDR1 SGHTA, CDR2 FQGNSA. CDR3 sequence (DNA): TGTGCCAGCAGCTTATTTGGTGTCTCTGGAAACACCATATATTTT. Encoded protein: CASSLFGVSGNTIYF.

This clonotype was seen repeatedly, ten times or more. The chain links TRBV4-1 to TRBJ1-4; the D gene is possibly TRBD1 (6 bases). V was pared by 6 bases and J by 6 bases, with 14 bases between. The CDR3 runs to 14 residues. Germline V lookup: CDR1 MGHRA, CDR2 YSYEKL. DNA for the CDR3: TGCGCCAGCAGGGCCTTAGGGGGATATGAAAAACTGTTTTTT. As protein: CASRALGGYEKLFF.